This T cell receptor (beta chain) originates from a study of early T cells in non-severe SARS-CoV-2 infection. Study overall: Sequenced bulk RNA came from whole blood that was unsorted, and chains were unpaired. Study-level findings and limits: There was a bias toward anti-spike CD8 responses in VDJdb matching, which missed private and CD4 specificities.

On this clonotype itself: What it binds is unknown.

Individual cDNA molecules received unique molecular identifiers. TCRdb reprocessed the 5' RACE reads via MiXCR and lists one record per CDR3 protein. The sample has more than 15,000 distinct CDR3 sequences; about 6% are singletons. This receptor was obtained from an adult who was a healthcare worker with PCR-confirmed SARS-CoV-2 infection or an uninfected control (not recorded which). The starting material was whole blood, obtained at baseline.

CDR3 bases: TGTGCCAGCAGGAAGGGACAGGGGGACTATGGCTACACCTTC. Its translation: CASRKGQGDYGYTF. The V and J genes are TRBV6-1 and TRBJ1-2; 11 bases match TRBD1. Trimming at V came to 6 bases and at J to 3 bases, leaving 3 bases not matched to a gene. Germline V CDR1 and CDR2: MNHNS, SASEGT. This CDR3 has 14 amino acids.